These 19 T cell receptor beta chains came from one sample sequenced in a study of T cell repertoires in cytomegalovirus infection. MiXCR, applied by TCRdb to the reads, yields one record per CDR3 protein. The sample gives roughly 320,000 distinct CDR3 sequences, 9.5% of which show up once; roughly 4% is in the top ten. Sequenced input: PBMCs. The receptors here all came from a human donor in good health (CMV status not recorded). Some clones in this sample may be carry-over from other donors' samples.

This clonotype was recorded at least ten times. This chain joins TRBV7-9 and TRBJ1-1, with TRBD1 identical over 11 bases. Germline-derived CDR1 and CDR2 are SEHNR and FQNEAQ (reference sequence). With 6 bases clipped from V and 4 bases from J, the junction kept 7 bases outside the gene matches. The CDR3 is 15 amino acids. The CDR3 nucleotides are TGTGCCAGCAGTCGGGGACAGGGGGGTGTCACTGAAGCTTTCTTT. Its protein is CASSRGQGGVTEAFF.

The chain joins TRBV28 to TRBJ1-4, with D hard to call. V was pared by 5 bases and J by 7 bases, with 17 bases between. This CDR3 has 15 residues. Germline CDR1 reads MDHEN; CDR2 reads SYDVKM. CDR3 amino acids: CASSEKDGSGEKLFF. The DNA of the CDR3 is TGTGCCAGCAGTGAAAAGGATGGGTCCGGTGAAAAACTGTTTTTT.

V is TRBV7-3 and J is TRBJ2-3, with a tentative D call TRBD1 (5 bases). This CDR3 spans 15 amino acids. CDR1 is SGHTA, CDR2 FQGTGA, per germline. Trimming pared 2 bases from V and 4 bases from J, leaving 13 bases between. The CDR3 DNA reads as TGTGCCAGCAGCTTATCTGGGGAACAGGCAGATACGCAGTATTTT. Its protein is CASSLSGEQADTQYF.

This clonotype was counted ten times or more. This chain joins TRBV7-2 and TRBJ1-5; D is possibly TRBD1 (5 bases). The germline CDR1 and CDR2 sequences are SGHTA and FQGNSA. This CDR3 has 12 amino acids. V dropped 6 bases and J dropped 9 bases, with 12 bases sitting between them. The CDR3 protein is CASRLQVGPQHF. CDR3 nucleotides: TGTGCCAGCAGATTACAGGTTGGGCCCCAGCATTTT.

This clonotype was counted ten times or more. In DNA, the CDR3 is TGTGCCAGCACCCCAACTTCTTACTACGAGCAGTACTTC. Its translation: CASTPTSYYEQYF. The rearrangement joins TRBV6-2 or TRBV6-3 to TRBJ2-7; no reliable D call. CDR1 and CDR2 (germline): MNHEY, SVGEGT. The V and J ends lost 7 bases and 3 bases respectively, with 13 bases between them. This CDR3 region has 13 residues.

This clonotype was detected only a few times. The chain links TRBV29-1 to TRBJ2-7, with 7 bases aligning to TRBD1. J was trimmed by 0 bases and V by 6 bases; bases with no gene match: 2. The CDR3 sequence is 12 residues long. The germline V gene encodes CDR1 SQVTM and CDR2 ANQGSEA. The CDR3 spells CSVGDSSYEQYF. DNA of the CDR3: TGCAGCGTCGGGGACAGCTCCTACGAGCAGTACTTC.

This chain links TRBV9 with TRBJ2-1, with D maybe TRBD2 (5 bases). The CDR3 contains 16 residues. Germline V lookup: CDR1 SGDLS, CDR2 YYNGEE. The ends were cut back, 3 bases at V and 4 bases at J, with 17 bases in the middle. CDR3 sequence (DNA): TGTGCCAGCAGCGGGCAACACGGGGAGAAGTACAATGAGCAGTTCTTC. Translation gives CASSGQHGEKYNEQFF.

The rearrangement links TRBV29-1 to TRBJ2-1; maybe TRBD1 (6 bases). The length of the CDR3 is 15 residues. The V gene's germline CDR1 is SQVTM and CDR2 ANQGSEA. Trimming stripped 4 bases from V and 0 bases from J, with 13 bases between. The DNA of the CDR3 is TGCAGCGTTGGTAAGAGGGGGACCTCCTACAATGAGCAGTTCTTC. Translating it yields CSVGKRGTSYNEQFF.

This clonotype came up many times. The chain recombines TRBV12-3 or TRBV12-4 with TRBJ2-3; a weak D match, TRBD2 (6 bases). The CDR3 is 13 residues long. Trimming pared 5 bases from V and 2 bases from J, leaving 8 bases between. CDR3 bases: TGTGCCAGCAGTCGGGACTCCACAGATACGCAGTATTTT. Translating gives CASSRDSTDTQYF.

The chain carries TRBV19 and TRBJ1-4; D gene unclear. Trimming removed 3 bases at V and 4 bases at J, with 9 bases between. The CDR3 length is 14 residues. Germline V gives CDR1 LNHDA, CDR2 SQIVND (reference sequence). CDR3 coding DNA: TGTGCCAGTAGTATGAGGGAGGTTAATGAAAAACTGTTTTTT. Translation: CASSMREVNEKLFF. Full variable domain (missing parts from reference TRBV19 and TRBJ1-4): DGGITQSPKYLFRKEGQNVTLSCEQNLNHDAMYWYRQDPGQGLRLIYYSQIVNDFQKGDIAEGYSVSREKKESFPLTVTSAQKNPTAFYLCASSMREVNEKLFFGSGTQLSVL.

This clonotype was counted many times. The rearrangement links TRBV7-2 to TRBJ2-5; 10 bases are shared with TRBD2. The length of the CDR3 is 15 residues. V gave up 5 bases and J gave up 5 bases; unmatched junction bases: 8. Germline V lookup: CDR1 SGHTA, CDR2 FQGNSA. Here the CDR3 reads CASSRDSGGAETQYF. Here the CDR3 DNA reads TGTGCCAGCAGCCGAGACAGCGGGGGGGCGGAGACCCAGTACTTC.

The V gene is TRBV7-9, the J gene TRBJ2-6; 10 nucleotides agree with TRBD2. This CDR3 contains 18 residues. The V gene end was trimmed by 3 bases and the J gene end by 0 bases; junction bases not matched to a gene: 5. Per germline, CDR1 SEHNR and CDR2 FQNEAQ (reference sequence). CDR3 protein: CASSFPSGRGSGANVLTF. The CDR3 DNA sequence: TGTGCCAGCAGCTTCCCAAGCGGGAGGGGCTCTGGGGCCAACGTCCTGACTTTC. Full variable domain (rest looked up from reference TRBV7-9 and TRBJ2-6): DTGVSQNPRHKITKRGQNVTFRCDPISEHNRLYWYRQTLGQGPEFLTYFQNEAQLEKSRLLSDRFSAERPKGSFSTLEIQRTEQGDSAMYLCASSFPSGRGSGANVLTFGAGSRLTVL.

The table lists this clonotype with many counts. This chain joins TRBV7-2 and TRBJ1-2, with D uncertain. Germline V gene sequence: CDR1 SGHTA, CDR2 FQGNSA. V lost 7 bases and J lost 6, with 12 bases in between. This CDR3 contains 12 residues. The CDR3 DNA reads TGTGCCAGCACTCTCTCGTTGCATGGCTACACCTTC. Translating it yields CASTLSLHGYTF.

This clonotype was counted at least ten times. This chain joins TRBV24-1 and TRBJ2-1, with D maybe TRBD2 (5 bases). Germline CDR1 is KGHDR and CDR2 is SFDVKD. The CDR3 runs 13 residues. Trimming cost V 4 bases and J 10 bases, with 13 bases left between them. In DNA form, the CDR3 reads TGTGCCACCAGTGACCTCCTAGCCCGGGAGCAGTTCTTC. This translates into CATSDLLAREQFF.

With regard to this clonotype: One end of the junction varies from germline; a read error may be responsible. The chain couples TRBV2 to TRBJ2-3; 8 bases are shared with TRBD2. The CDR3 sequence is 13 residues long. Germline V gene lookup returns CDR1 SNHLY and CDR2 FYNNEI. The chain's CDR3 is CASSEGTRITQYF. CDR3 in DNA: TGTGCCAGCAGCGAAGGGACTAGAATTACGCAGTATTTT.

This clonotype was seen a handful of times. This chain joins TRBV12-3 or TRBV12-4 and TRBJ2-2; D is uncertain. V lost 8 bases and J 0 bases, leaving 10 bases between the germline ends. CDR3 length: 14 residues. The CDR3 nucleotides are TGTGCCAGCGCACCTCTAGCGAACACCGGGGAGCTGTTTTTT. It specifies CASAPLANTGELFF.

In this sample, this clonotype turned up many times. The CDR3: CSASTATYEQYF. CDR3 sequence (DNA): TGCAGTGCTAGTACAGCTACCTACGAGCAGTACTTC. The chain uses TRBV20-1 and TRBJ2-7; D uncertain. Germline CDR1 is DFQATT and CDR2 is SNEGSKA (reference sequence). The CDR3 loop spans 12 amino acids. The germline V and J ends were trimmed by 3 bases and 2 bases, with 8 bases remaining between them.

Relative to its sample, this clonotype is medium-sized. The chain links TRBV7-2 to TRBJ2-5; D tentatively reads TRBD1 or TRBD2 (5 bases each). CDR1 is SGHTA, CDR2 FQGNSA, per germline. This CDR3 is built from 14 residues. V gave up 5 bases and J gave up 5 bases, with 15 bases separating them. This CDR3 is CASSIPGTSETQYF. The CDR3 DNA reads as TGTGCCAGCAGCATACCCGGGACGTCGGAGACCCAGTACTTC.

This clonotype turned up a few times. This sequence joins TRBV27 and TRBJ2-3; D ambiguous. Trimming removed 4 bases at V and 2 bases at J, with 7 bases between. The CDR3 consists of 13 residues. The germline gives CDR1 MNHEY, CDR2 SMNVEV (reference sequence). CDR3 amino acids: CASSSFHTDTQYF. For the CDR3, the DNA is TGTGCCAGCAGTTCCTTCCACACAGATACGCAGTATTTT.